Presented here are 29 T cell receptor beta chains from one specimen sequenced in a study of blood T cell repertoires in COVID-19 (dated by TCRdb to the early 2020s). Preparation of the library involved the immunoSEQ multiplex PCR assay. Sourced from immuneACCESS, this table was stored by TCRdb with only in-frame sequences that have V and J called. A share of the clones is absent; for the studies checked, an unresolved V gene accounts for under half, and the remainder has no known explanation. For this sample there are about 250,000 clones; about 88% appear just once. Around 3% of the sample lies in the top ten. Sequencing input: PBMCs or T cells enriched from blood (not recorded which). The receptors here all came from a woman aged 45-65 years who had recovered from COVID-19.

The V and J genes are TRBV11-2 and TRBJ2-1; D ambiguous. With 2 bases removed from V and 9 bases from J, the gap between germline ends came to 5 bases. The CDR3 spans 11 residues. CDR1 and CDR2 (germline): SGHAT, FQNNGV. CDR3 in DNA: TGTGCCAGCAGCTTACGTAGTGAGCAGTTCTTC. Residues: CASSLRSEQFF.

The chain carries TRBV7-9 and TRBJ1-6, with 11 positions matching TRBD1. J lost 7 bases, V lost 5 bases, and 7 bases had no gene match. The CDR3 length is 16 residues. Per germline, CDR1 SEHNR and CDR2 FQNEAQ (reference sequence). CDR3 coding DNA: TGTGCCAGCAGCGGTGGACAGGGGGCGCGAAATTCACCCCTCCACTTT. Its protein product is CASSGGQGARNSPLHF.

This rearrangement joins TRBV7-8 to TRBJ2-5; 12 nucleotides line up with TRBD2. The V gene's germline CDR1 is SGHVS and CDR2 FQNEAQ. The V gene end was trimmed by 5 bases and the J gene end by 2 bases; junction bases not matched to a gene: 6. There are 16 residues in the CDR3. The CDR3 region is CASSPQTSGRQETQYF. The CDR3 DNA reads as TGTGCCAGCAGCCCCCAGACTAGCGGGAGACAAGAGACCCAGTACTTC. Based on the CDR3 plus reference TRBV7-8 and TRBJ2-5, the full variable domain is GAGVSQSPRYKVAKRGQDVALRCDPISGHVSLFWYQQALGQGPEFLTYFQNEAQLDKSGLPSDRFFAERPEGSVSTLKIQRTQQEDSAVYLCASSPQTSGRQETQYFGPGTRLLVL.

The rearrangement uses TRBV6-5 and TRBJ2-1; possible D gene TRBD1, 5 bases. CDR1 and CDR2 (germline): MNHEY, SVGAGI. V was pared by 6 bases and J by 9 bases, with 15 bases between. CDR3 length: 13 amino acids. The chain's CDR3 is CASSKDNAGEQFF. The CDR3 region has the DNA TGTGCCAGCAGCAAGGACAACGCCGGTGAGCAGTTCTTC.

The J gene is TRBJ2-1, the V gene TRBV18; TRBD1 agrees at 7 bases. Germline loops: CDR1 KGHSH, CDR2 LQKENI. Trimming took 6 bases from V and 4 from J; bases not matched to a gene: 6. The CDR3 length is 14 residues. The CDR3 loop is CASSGTAPYNEQFF. The CDR3 DNA follows: TGTGCCAGCTCGGGGACAGCCCCTTACAATGAGCAGTTCTTC.

The chain recombines TRBV18 with TRBJ2-1, with D possibly matching TRBD2 (5 bases). V lost 3 bases and J 5 bases, leaving 11 bases between the germline ends. CDR1 is KGHSH, CDR2 LQKENI, per germline. The CDR3 has 14 residues. For the CDR3, the DNA is TGTGCCAGCTCACCTAGTATGGGAGACAATGAGCAGTTCTTC. Translated: CASSPSMGDNEQFF.

The chain combines TRBV4-3 with TRBJ1-1; 7 bases agree with TRBD1. V lost 4 bases, J lost 1 base, and 6 bases stayed unmatched. Looked up from germline, CDR1 is LGHNA and CDR2 is YSLEER. The length of the CDR3 is 15 residues. The CDR3 reads CASSRSGGGNTEAFF. Here the CDR3 DNA reads TGCGCCAGCAGCCGATCAGGGGGAGGGAACACTGAAGCTTTCTTT.

The chain recombines TRBV3-1 (or the pseudogene TRBV3-2) with TRBJ1-2; 9 bases fit TRBD1. V was pared by 5 bases and J by 2 bases, with 6 bases of the junction left unmatched. The CDR3 consists of 15 residues. Germline values: CDR1 LGHDT, CDR2 YNNKEL (reference sequence). CDR3 amino acids: CASSAHRGLNYGYTF. The DNA of the CDR3 is TGTGCCAGCAGCGCCCACAGGGGGCTCAACTATGGCTACACCTTC.

V is TRBV12-3 or TRBV12-4 and J is TRBJ1-2; D is unclear. The CDR3 contains 13 residues. The germline V and J ends were trimmed by 3 bases and 2 bases, with 7 bases remaining between them. CDR3 nucleotides: TGTGCCAGCAGTTTTCGGAGAAACTATGGCTACACCTTC. Translated: CASSFRRNYGYTF.

This clone was observed a handful of times. The chain joins TRBV18 to TRBJ2-1, with 12 bases identical to TRBD2. The CDR3 is made up of 17 amino acids. Germline V lookup: CDR1 KGHSH, CDR2 LQKENI. V shed 3 bases, J shed 2 bases, and the junction held 5 bases outside the gene matches. The CDR3 sequence: CASSPTSGSSPYNEQFF. CDR3 DNA sequence: TGTGCCAGCTCACCGACTAGCGGGAGCAGTCCCTACAATGAGCAGTTCTTC.

Remarks on this clone: At one of its ends the junction is not consistent with the germline gene, which may arise from a read error. The CDR3 is CASISSGRSFNEQFF. The CDR3, as DNA: TGTGCCAGCATCAGTAGCGGGAGATCCTTCAATGAGCAGTTCTTC. The chain carries TRBV28 and TRBJ2-1; TRBD2 aligns across 9 bases. The CDR3 runs to 15 residues. Germline V gives CDR1 MDHEN, CDR2 SYDVKM. The full variable domain, its missing parts supplied by reference TRBV28 and TRBJ2-1, is DVKVTQSSRYLVKRTGEKVFLECVQDMDHENMFWYRQDPGLGLRLIYFSYDVKMKEKGDIPEGYSVSREKKERFSLILESASTNQTSMYLCASISSGRSFNEQFFGPGTRLTVL.

V gene TRBV6-2 or TRBV6-3 combines with J gene TRBJ2-7; TRBD2 aligns across 8 bases. Germline CDR1 reads MNHEY; CDR2 reads SVGEGT. There are 15 residues in the CDR3. The ends lost 4 bases at V and 4 bases at J; junction bases unmatched: 9. Here the CDR3 reads CASSSGTTSVYEQYF. The CDR3 coding sequence is TGTGCCAGCAGTTCAGGGACGACTAGCGTATACGAGCAGTACTTC.

The rearrangement uses TRBV6-5 and TRBJ2-5, with 8 bases that match TRBD1. The CDR3 spans 13 residues. The junction had 5 bases not matched to a gene; V was cut back by 6 bases and J by 5 bases. The germline V gene has CDR1 MNHEY and CDR2 SVGAGI. The CDR3 nucleotides read TGTGCCAGCAGGAGACAGGGGTGGGAGACCCAGTACTTC. It is translated as CASRRQGWETQYF.

The gene calls are TRBV6-5 and TRBJ1-2; no reliable D call. Trimming stripped 5 bases from V and 8 bases from J, with 18 bases between. The CDR3 has 14 amino acids. CDR1 is MNHEY, CDR2 SVGAGI, per germline. The CDR3 here is CASSPGSNDGGYTF. CDR3 bases: TGTGCCAGCAGTCCCGGGTCAAACGACGGCGGCTACACCTTC.

The gene calls are TRBV7-2 and TRBJ2-7; TRBD2 might be the D (5 bases). Germline CDR1 reads SGHTA; CDR2 reads FQGNSA. The germline V and J ends were trimmed by 0 bases and 4 bases, with 16 bases remaining between them. CDR3 length: 16 residues. In nucleotides, the CDR3 is TGTGCCAGCAGCTTAGCGGGGAGACCGGCTACTTACGAGCAGTACTTC. This translates into CASSLAGRPATYEQYF.

CDR3 in amino acids: CASSPNGAGGRLTEAFF. The CDR3 DNA reads as TGTGCCAGCTCACCAAATGGAGCAGGGGGAAGGTTAACTGAAGCTTTCTTT. The chain combines TRBV18 with TRBJ1-1; 7 bases are shared with TRBD1. Germline V gene lookup returns CDR1 KGHSH and CDR2 LQKENI. The V segment lost 2 bases and the J segment 5 bases; nucleotides outside the gene matches: 14. This CDR3 is 17 amino acids long.

The rearrangement joins TRBV30 to TRBJ2-2; the D gene is possibly TRBD1 (6 bases). Trimming shortened V by 8 bases and J by 4 bases, and 14 bases separated the two germline ends. Germline CDR1 is GTSNPN and CDR2 is SVGIG (reference sequence). There are 13 residues in the CDR3. The CDR3 loop reads CAGSGAPTGELFF. CDR3 nucleotides: TGTGCCGGATCAGGGGCGCCCACCGGGGAGCTGTTTTTT.

The genes are TRBV18 and TRBJ2-1, with 15 positions matching TRBD2. V was clipped by 0 bases and J by 6 bases; unmatched bases: 3. This CDR3 has 17 amino acids. Germline CDR1 reads KGHSH; CDR2 reads LQKENI. CDR3 DNA: TGTGCCAGCTCACCACCGGGACTAGCGGGAGGAGCCAATGAGCAGTTCTTC. Its protein product is CASSPPGLAGGANEQFF.

V gene TRBV6-5 combines with J gene TRBJ1-4; no clear D. V lost 0 bases to trimming and J lost 4 bases, with 3 bases between them. The germline V gene encodes CDR1 MNHEY and CDR2 SVGAGI. CDR3 size: 13 residues. DNA for the CDR3: TGTGCCAGCAGTTACTCCGTTAATGAAAAACTGTTTTTT. Protein: CASSYSVNEKLFF.

The chain recombines TRBV7-2 with TRBJ1-1; no clear D gene. V was trimmed by 0 bases and J by 1 base, leaving 12 bases between them. CDR3 length: 16 amino acids. Germline V lookup: CDR1 SGHTA, CDR2 FQGNSA. CDR3 loop: CASSLATVGGNTEAFF. CDR3 DNA sequence: TGTGCCAGCAGCTTAGCTACGGTTGGAGGGAACACTGAAGCTTTCTTT.

This clone was seen once. V gene TRBV7-3 combines with J gene TRBJ1-4; 8 positions agree with TRBD1. Germline trimming cut 5 bases from V and 7 bases from J; bases unmatched to any gene: 3. The CDR3 totals 13 residues. Germline CDR1 and CDR2: SGHTA and FQGTGA. CDR3 region: CASSRGQGEKLFF. The CDR3 DNA is TGTGCCAGCAGCCGCGGACAGGGTGAAAAACTGTTTTTT.

V usage is TRBV15 and J usage is TRBJ2-3; maybe TRBD2 (6 bases). This CDR3 has 16 amino acids. Germline-derived CDR1 and CDR2 are LNHNV and YYDKDF (reference sequence). V lost 1 base to trimming and J lost 0 bases, with 11 bases between them. CDR3 amino acids: CATSRVLATSTDTQYF. CDR3 nucleotide sequence: TGTGCCACCAGCAGAGTTCTAGCGACTAGCACAGATACGCAGTATTTT.

The CDR3 region is CASSTRTSFQYEQYF. CDR3 DNA: TGTGCCAGTAGTACAAGGACTAGTTTTCAGTACGAGCAGTACTTC. V gene TRBV19 combines with J gene TRBJ2-7; 7 nucleotides agree with TRBD2. Germline CDR1 is LNHDA and CDR2 is SQIVND (reference sequence). This CDR3 contains 15 residues. The V gene end was trimmed by 4 bases and the J gene end by 4 bases; junction bases not matched to a gene: 10.

The sample holds one count of this clone. The V and J genes are TRBV2 and TRBJ1-2, with 9 bases that match TRBD1. From germline, CDR1 is SNHLY and CDR2 FYNNEI. This CDR3 region has 17 residues. V lost 5 bases to trimming and J lost 1 base; unmatched junction nucleotides: 11. The CDR3 is CASSTGTGTTNNYGYTF. The CDR3 DNA reads as TGTGCCAGCAGTACCGGGACAGGGACTACTAATAACTATGGCTACACCTTC.

This chain links TRBV18 with TRBJ2-5, with a tentative D call TRBD1 (5 bases). Between the trimmed V and J ends, which lost 0 bases and 4 bases, there was a span of 15 bases. The CDR3 loop spans 16 amino acids. The V gene's germline CDR1 is KGHSH and CDR2 LQKENI. The CDR3 reads CASSPPAGSPGETQYF. The CDR3 bases are TGTGCCAGCTCACCACCGGCAGGGTCCCCAGGAGAGACCCAGTACTTC.

The chain couples TRBV7-9 to TRBJ1-6; no reliable D call. V was clipped by 4 bases and J by 2 bases, with 3 bases between them. Germline assignment: CDR1 SEHNR and CDR2 FQNEAQ (reference sequence). The CDR3 contains 13 residues. CDR3: CASSWPYNSPLHF. CDR3 bases: TGTGCCAGCAGCTGGCCCTATAATTCACCCCTCCACTTT.

The V call is TRBV28, the J call TRBJ1-1; 8 bases map to TRBD1. CDR1 and CDR2 from the germline V gene are MDHEN and SYDVKM. V lost 6 bases to trimming and J lost 1 base; unmatched junction nucleotides: 4. The CDR3 extends over 14 amino acids. The CDR3 protein is CASSKDRANTEAFF. The CDR3 DNA sequence: TGTGCCAGCAGCAAGGACAGGGCGAACACTGAAGCTTTCTTT. Full variable domain (remainder filled in from reference TRBV28 and TRBJ1-1): DVKVTQSSRYLVKRTGEKVFLECVQDMDHENMFWYRQDPGLGLRLIYFSYDVKMKEKGDIPEGYSVSREKKERFSLILESASTNQTSMYLCASSKDRANTEAFFGQGTRLTVV.

This clone occurred once. The DNA of the CDR3 is TGTGCCAGCAGCTTAGAAGCGCGGCAGGGAGGGACTGAAGCTTTCTTT. It codes for CASSLEARQGGTEAFF. The chain combines TRBV11-2 with TRBJ1-1; a possible D gene is TRBD1 (5 bases). The CDR3 runs 16 residues. The V gene lost 0 bases and the J gene lost 5 bases, with 16 bases spanning the gap. In germline, CDR1 is SGHAT, CDR2 FQNNGV. Variable domain in full (rest from reference TRBV11-2 and TRBJ1-1): EAGVAQSPRYKIIEKRQSVAFWCNPISGHATLYWYQQILGQGPKLLIQFQNNGVVDDSQLPKDRFSAERLKGVDSTLKIQPAKLEDSAVYLCASSLEARQGGTEAFFGQGTRLTVV.

The V and J genes are TRBV19 and TRBJ1-5; possibly TRBD1 for D (6 bases). The V gene lost 5 bases and the J gene lost 7 bases, with 18 bases spanning the gap. This CDR3 region has 15 residues. The germline V gene encodes CDR1 LNHDA and CDR2 SQIVND (reference sequence). CDR3 nucleotides: TGTGCCAGTAGTTCCCTGGGGGCACGAGGGCAGCCCCAGCATTTT. Encoded protein: CASSSLGARGQPQHF.